This T cell receptor beta chain appears in the sequencing data of a study of blood T cell repertoires in COVID-19. As for the study in general: COVID-19 samples, acute and convalescent, were from the United States, Italy and Spain.

Authors' processing steps: Amplification from reference gene primers served as the basis for estimated nucleated cell counts. Here immunoSEQ multiplex PCR was the method, and the copy in TCRdb shows in-frame clones only, minus some. That table gives V, J and clone size, and the DNA gave D and trimming. Among 350,000 to 400,000 clones listed, more than 85% were seen once. The cohort comprised adults aged 18 to 89 years residing in about 25 US areas. Cohort 3 donors were reported recovered after two negative PCRs, clearance, or symptom resolution. CDR1 LNHDA and CDR2 SQIVND come from the germline V gene (reference sequence). This CDR3 has 15 residues. Germline trimming cut 3 bases from V and 4 bases from J; bases unmatched to any gene: 7.

The material sequenced was PBMCs or T cells enriched from blood (not recorded which). This TCR came from a woman between 25 and 40 years old who had recovered from COVID-19. The rearrangement uses TRBV19 and TRBJ2-3; 7 nucleotides line up with TRBD1. The CDR3 reads CASSIDRAGADTQYF. DNA of the CDR3: TGTGCCAGTAGTATTGACAGGGCTGGAGCAGATACGCAGTATTTT.